This T cell receptor (beta chain) emerged from a study of cytomegalovirus exposure and HLA in healthy donors. Study results and limitations: Published work reported that the classifier diagnosed cytomegalovirus status with high specificity and sensitivity. Analysis was performed later, and it showed HLA-associated TCR beta chains to be more clonally expanded than equally common others.

Primers: 60 Vbeta forward and 13 Jbeta reverse. The table came from immunoSEQ multiplex PCR; TCRdb's copy has only in-frame clones and leaves some out. The repertoire holds 90,000 to 100,000 clones, 76% seen once, with roughly 19% in the top ten. The germline V gene encodes CDR1 SGHTA and CDR2 FQGTGA. V lost 5 bases to trimming and J lost 0 bases, with 14 bases between them. The CDR3 runs 15 residues. In the case of this clone: Its antigen is currently unknown.

The sequence was obtained from a woman aged 60-70 years in good health and CMV-seropositive. The sequenced sample was PBMCs. The chain couples TRBV7-3 to TRBJ2-7, with D perhaps matching TRBD1 (6 bases). Here the CDR3 DNA reads TGTGCCAGCAGCCCCGGACAGATGAGCTCCTACGAGCAGTACTTC. Protein sequence: CASSPGQMSSYEQYF.